The clone carrying this TCR beta chain has just one count. Antigen: not known. The ends were cut back, 3 bases at V and 4 bases at J, with 17 bases in the middle. Germline-derived CDR1 and CDR2 are MNHEY and SVGEGT. The CDR3 sequence is 16 residues long. TCRdb passed the reads through MiXCR, listing each CDR3 protein once. Seen here are some 280,000 distinct CDR3 sequences, roughly 15% observed once, and the top ten hold roughly 9.7%. The entry originates in a study of T cell repertoires in cytomegalovirus infection. Study-level background: Public TCR beta signatures marked donors with CMV infection and the matching HLA. General observations from the study: Dominating the ex vivo response were TCR beta clonotypes that were CMV-specific and HLA-C-restricted. Summed frequency of shared TCR beta families picked out CMV carriers who also had the relevant HLA.

Sequencing was carried out using PBMCs. The chain links TRBV6-2 or TRBV6-3 to TRBJ2-3; the D is unclear. The origin of this receptor is a human donor in good health (CMV status not recorded). Some clones in this sample may be carry-over from other donors' samples. The CDR3 DNA reads as TGTGCCAGCAGTTATGGGTGGGGAAATGAGGCAGATACGCAGTATTTT. This codes for CASSYGWGNEADTQYF.